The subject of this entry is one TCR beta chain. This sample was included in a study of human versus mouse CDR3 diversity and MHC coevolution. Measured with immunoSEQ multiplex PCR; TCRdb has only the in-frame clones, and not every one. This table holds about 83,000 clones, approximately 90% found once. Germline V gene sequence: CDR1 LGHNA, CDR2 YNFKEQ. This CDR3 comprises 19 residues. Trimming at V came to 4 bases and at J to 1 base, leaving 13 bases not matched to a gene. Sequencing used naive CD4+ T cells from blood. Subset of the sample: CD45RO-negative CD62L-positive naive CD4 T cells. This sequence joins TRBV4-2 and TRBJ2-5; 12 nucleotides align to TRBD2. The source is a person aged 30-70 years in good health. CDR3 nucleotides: TGTGCCAGCAGCCCCGCCCGGACTAGCGGGGACACCTTCCAAGAGACCCAGTACTTC. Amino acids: CASSPARTSGDTFQETQYF.